This T cell receptor beta chain was sequenced during a study of blood T cell repertoires in COVID-19. Study summary: PBMCs, B-cell-depleted T cells, or T cells provided the cDNA or gDNA that made up the material.

Libraries were prepared by immunoSEQ multiplex PCR; TCRdb keeps only in-frame clonotypes and omits some of them. The repertoire consists of 350,000 to 450,000 clones, with roughly four fifths occurring once and the leading ten covering 5.1%. The CDR3 totals 15 residues. Trimming removed 5 bases from V and 3 bases from J, with 16 bases in between. Germline V CDR1 and CDR2: SEHNR, FQNEAQ (reference sequence). Participants were aged about 18 to 95 years, lived in about two dozen US areas, and enrolled virtually. Clinical history as reported by participants underpinned cohort assignment. Cohort 3 recovery required two negative PCRs, clearance, or symptom resolution.

V is TRBV7-9 and J is TRBJ1-1, with D possibly matching TRBD1 (6 bases). Material for sequencing was PBMCs or T cells enriched from blood (not recorded which). The TCR originated in a woman aged 45-65 years who had recovered from COVID-19. CDR3 in DNA: TGTGCCAGCAGCCCCGATACAGGGTTATACACTGAAGCTTTCTTT. Translated, it gives CASSPDTGLYTEAFF.